A single sample is the source of the 9 T cell receptor beta chains below, sequenced in a study of TIL therapy for anti-PD-1-resistant metastatic lung cancer. The immunoSEQ assay was v3. Generated by immunoSEQ multiplex PCR, the TCRdb table keeps only in-frame clones and is missing some. Of about 53,000 clones in the sample, less than 85% are singletons; the top ten hold less than 2%. Time point in this sample: pre-treatment sample, taken before nivolumab and TIL therapy. This specimen was blood, taken at baseline. Source of these receptors: a person aged 25-80 years with non-small cell lung cancer.

This clone showed up just a few times. This chain links TRBV9 with TRBJ2-1; TRBD1 is a possible D gene (6 bases). Germline CDR1 and CDR2: SGDLS and YYNGEE. V was clipped by 1 base and J by 5 bases, with 10 bases between them. CDR3 length: 14 residues. The CDR3 nucleotides are TGTGCCAGCAGCGTAAGGGACATTAACAATGAGCAGTTCTTC. Translated: CASSVRDINNEQFF.

The chain is built from TRBV2 and TRBJ2-3, with TRBD2 matching over 7 bases. Germline loops: CDR1 SNHLY, CDR2 FYNNEI. V lost 6 bases and J lost 2; bases outside the gene matches: 2. The CDR3 runs 13 residues. CDR3 in DNA: TGTGCCAGCAGAGGGGACTACACAGATACGCAGTATTTT. Translation gives CASRGDYTDTQYF.

The chain joins TRBV5-1 to TRBJ1-1; a weak D match, TRBD1 (5 bases). The CDR3 is 14 amino acids. In germline, CDR1 is SGHRS, CDR2 YFSETQ. The ends were cut back, 3 bases at V and 1 base at J, with 10 bases in the middle. CDR3 region: CASSYGTENTEAFF. The CDR3 DNA follows: TGCGCCAGCAGCTACGGGACGGAGAACACTGAAGCTTTCTTT.

This sequence joins TRBV15 and TRBJ2-7; 8 bases map to TRBD1. The CDR3 sequence is 14 residues long. Germline trimming cut 5 bases from V and 7 bases from J; bases unmatched to any gene: 10. Looked up from germline, CDR1 is LNHNV and CDR2 is YYDKDF (reference sequence). The CDR3 DNA reads as TGTGCCACCAGCTCCTGGAACAGGGGGGAAGAGCAGTACTTC. Its protein product is CATSSWNRGEEQYF.

The rearrangement links TRBV5-1 to TRBJ2-5; the D is unclear. With 3 bases removed from V and 5 bases from J, the gap between germline ends came to 17 bases. CDR1 and CDR2 (germline): SGHRS, YFSETQ. This CDR3 contains 15 residues. The chain's CDR3 is CASSSWQFGSETQYF. The CDR3 DNA follows: TGCGCCAGCAGCTCCTGGCAGTTCGGTTCCGAGACCCAGTACTTC.

The chain carries TRBV9 and TRBJ1-2; D is unclear. Germline V gives CDR1 SGDLS, CDR2 YYNGEE. V lost 5 bases, J lost 8 bases, and 16 bases lay in between. The CDR3 sequence is 13 residues long. The DNA of the CDR3 is TGTGCCAGCAGTACCCAGCTCCGGGGAGGCTACACCTTC. Encoded protein: CASSTQLRGGYTF.

The chain is built from TRBV4-1 and TRBJ2-3; D remains ambiguous. CDR1 and CDR2 (germline): MGHRA, YSYEKL. The CDR3 contains 15 residues. The V and J ends lost 3 bases and 5 bases respectively, with 15 bases between them. The CDR3 spells CASSQLNPQVDTQYF. As DNA, the CDR3 is TGCGCCAGCAGCCAGCTAAACCCCCAGGTAGATACGCAGTATTTT.

The genes are TRBV18 and TRBJ2-7; TRBD2 matches at 16 bases. This CDR3 has 17 residues. The germline V gene encodes CDR1 KGHSH and CDR2 LQKENI. With V trimmed by 4 bases and J by 3 bases, 6 bases remained unmatched. The CDR3 bases are TGTGCCAGCTCACTGGGACTAGCGGGAGGGTCAAGCTACGAGCAGTACTTC. Its translation is CASSLGLAGGSSYEQYF.

The genes are TRBV15 and TRBJ2-5; 8 positions match TRBD1. CDR1 is LNHNV and CDR2 is YYDKDF in the germline V gene (reference sequence). Trimming at V came to 3 bases and at J to 2 bases, leaving 2 bases not matched to a gene. The CDR3 runs 14 residues. CDR3 residues: CATSRTGVQETQYF. The CDR3 DNA reads TGTGCCACCAGCAGGACAGGGGTTCAAGAGACCCAGTACTTC.